This T cell receptor (beta chain) was sequenced during a study of shared clonotypes between healthy human individuals. Points from the study as a whole: Among the subsets, naive ones generally showed larger estimated richness than memory ones.

Germline loops: CDR1 SGHTA, CDR2 FQGTGA. V lost 5 bases and J lost 4, with 14 bases in between. The CDR3 totals 14 residues. Turning to this clone: Its antigen remains unidentified.

The study ran the assay at deep level. Measured with immunoSEQ multiplex PCR; TCRdb has only the in-frame clones, and not every one. The sample consists of over a million clones, 78% of them appearing once. This TCR was sampled from a young man in good health. Some clones in this sample may be carry-over from other donors' samples. The rearrangement joins TRBV7-3 to TRBJ1-2; perhaps TRBD1 as D (5 bases). Specimen: memory CD4+ T cells from PBMCs. The subset denotes: CD45RA-negative fraction. Here the CDR3 DNA reads TGTGCCAGCAGCCTCGGGACCTCCGGCTATGGCTACACCTTC. It encodes CASSLGTSGYGYTF. The full variable domain, rest sourced from reference TRBV7-3 and TRBJ1-2, is GAGVSQTPSNKVTEKGKYVELRCDPISGHTALYWYRQSLGQGPEFLIYFQGTGAADDSGLPNDRFFAVRPEGSVSTLKIQRTERGDSAVYLCASSLGTSGYGYTFGSGTRLTVV.